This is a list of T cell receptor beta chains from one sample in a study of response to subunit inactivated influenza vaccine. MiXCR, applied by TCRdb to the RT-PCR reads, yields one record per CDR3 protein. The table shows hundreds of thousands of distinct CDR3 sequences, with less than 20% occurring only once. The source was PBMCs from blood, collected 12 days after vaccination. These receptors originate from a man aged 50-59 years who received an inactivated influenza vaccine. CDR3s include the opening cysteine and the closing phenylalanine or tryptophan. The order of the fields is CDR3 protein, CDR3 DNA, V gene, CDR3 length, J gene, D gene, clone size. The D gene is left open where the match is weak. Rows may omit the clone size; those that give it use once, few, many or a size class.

CASSSIGGSATDTQYF	TGTGCCAGCTCTTCCATTGGCGGTTCAGCAACAGATACGCAGTATTTT	TRBV18	16	TRBJ2-3	-	-
CSVVEGDTGELFF	TGCAGCGTTGTTGAGGGGGACACCGGGGAGCTGTTTTTT	TRBV29-1	13	TRBJ2-2	-	-
CASSQRRVNTGELFF	TGTGCCAGCAGCCAAAGGAGGGTGAACACCGGGGAGCTGTTTTTT	TRBV16	15	TRBJ2-2	-	-
CASSSTGADGEFF	TGTGCCAGCAGTTCCACAGGGGCCGACGGGGAGTTCTTC	TRBV12-3/TRBV12-4	13	TRBJ2-1	TRBD1	many
CASSPATRHTGELFF	TGTGCCAGCAGCCCCGCGACTCGCCACACCGGGGAGCTGTTTTTT	TRBV5-4	15	TRBJ2-2	-	-
CASGQDRATQYF	TGTGCTAGCGGCCAGGACAGGGCGACCCAGTACTTC	TRBV7-7	12	TRBJ2-5	TRBD1	few
CSAREGDRGSTNEKLFF	TGCAGTGCTAGAGAGGGGGACAGGGGGTCAACTAATGAAAAACTGTTTTTT	TRBV20-1	17	TRBJ1-4	TRBD1	-
CASSRALAGFNEQFF	TGTGCCAGCAGCAGGGCACTAGCGGGATTTAATGAGCAGTTCTTC	TRBV5-4	15	TRBJ2-1	TRBD2	-
CASTRIGAYEQYF	TGTGCCAGCACGAGGATAGGAGCCTACGAGCAGTACTTC	TRBV6-1	13	TRBJ2-7	-	-
CASSDSGPSYNEQFF	TGTGCCAGCAGTGATAGCGGGCCCTCCTACAATGAGCAGTTCTTC	TRBV2	15	TRBJ2-1	TRBD2	few
CASSTQAGDEQYF	TGTGCCAGCAGCACCCAAGCGGGGGACGAGCAGTACTTC	TRBV7-6	13	TRBJ2-7	TRBD2	-
CASSLISSEQYF	TGTGCCAGCAGCTTAATCTCCTCCGAGCAGTACTTC	TRBV7-2	12	TRBJ2-7	-	few
CSVEWTGTSEVSYEQYF	TGCAGCGTTGAGTGGACAGGGACTAGCGAGGTCTCCTACGAGCAGTACTTC	TRBV29-1	17	TRBJ2-7	TRBD2	few
CASSLVLAGDSPGELFF	TGTGCCAGCAGCTTAGTCCTAGCGGGAGATTCACCCGGGGAGCTGTTTTTT	TRBV13	17	TRBJ2-2	TRBD2	few
CASRSEQGLSETQYF	TGCGCCAGCCGTTCGGAACAGGGACTCTCAGAGACCCAGTACTTC	TRBV5-1	15	TRBJ2-5	-	-
CASKPGTGANVLTF	TGTGCCAGCAAACCCGGGACAGGGGCCAACGTCCTGACTTTC	TRBV6-1	14	TRBJ2-6	-	few
CASSLAGGSDEQYF	TGTGCCAGCAGCTTAGCCGGGGGTAGCGACGAGCAGTACTTC	TRBV7-9	14	TRBJ2-7	-	-
CASSFLGQGGETQYF	TGTGCCAGCAGTTTCCTAGGGCAGGGAGGCGAGACCCAGTACTTC	TRBV28	15	TRBJ2-5	-	few
CASSVGQINLEAFF	TGTGCCAGCAGCGTCGGACAGATTAACCTTGAAGCTTTCTTT	TRBV7-9	14	TRBJ1-1	-	few
CATSPAGTGGEETQYF	TGTGCCACCAGTCCCGCCGGGACAGGGGGCGAGGAGACCCAGTACTTC	TRBV24-1	16	TRBJ2-5	TRBD1	-
CASSGTEENIQYF	TGTGCCAGCTCAGGGACAGAGGAAAACATTCAGTACTTC	TRBV18	13	TRBJ2-4	TRBD1	few
CASSHLQDRGGLNSPLHF	TGCGCCAGCAGCCATCTTCAGGACAGGGGGGGACTTAATTCACCCCTCCACTTT	TRBV4-1	18	TRBJ1-6	TRBD1	few
CASSATGGRQPQHF	TGTGCCAGCAGTGCGACAGGGGGCAGGCAGCCCCAGCATTTT	TRBV6-1	14	TRBJ1-5	TRBD1	many
CASSLVYGKETQYF	TGTGCCAGCAGCTTAGTTTACGGGAAAGAGACCCAGTACTTC	TRBV7-2	14	TRBJ2-5	-	few
CATSNGPSSYNEQFF	TGTGCCACCAGCAATGGACCTAGCTCCTACAATGAGCAGTTCTTC	TRBV15	15	TRBJ2-1	-	-
CASSQRGGKGSTAEAFF	TGTGCCAGCAGCCAAAGGGGGGGAAAGGGCTCAACCGCTGAAGCTTTCTTT	TRBV3-1	17	TRBJ1-1	-	few